Listed here is a single T cell receptor (beta chain). The target antigen is unknown. This CDR3 spans 17 amino acids. The V segment lost 6 bases and the J segment 1 base; nucleotides outside the gene matches: 10. In germline, CDR1 is MNHEY, CDR2 SMNVEV (reference sequence). In the PCR, 60 Vbeta and 13 Jbeta primers were used. TCRdb keeps only in-frame clones here, not all; method: immunoSEQ multiplex PCR. The sample holds around 140,000 clones; roughly 80% are singletons and the top ten take 0.94%. These data originate in a study of cytomegalovirus exposure and HLA in healthy donors. Study results and limitations: Indistinguishability led to the exclusion of some V segments, TRBV6-2 and TRBV6-3 included.

Sequencing used PBMCs. The chain links TRBV27 to TRBJ2-3, with 10 bases lining up with TRBD1. This TCR came from a woman in her fifties or sixties in good health and CMV-seronegative. The CDR3 reads CASSRFGGTGGTDTQYF. The CDR3 DNA sequence: TGTGCCAGCAGCCGATTCGGGGGGACAGGGGGCACAGATACGCAGTATTTT.